Reported below is one T cell receptor (beta chain). Being one base from a much bigger clone, this may be a read error. TCRdb used MiXCR to reprocess the 5' RACE reads, holding one entry per CDR3 protein. The table includes about 410,000 distinct CDR3 sequences, roughly 18% detected once. This entry is derived from a study of T-cell memory formation after mild COVID-19. The TCR originated in a man younger than 35 who had mild COVID-19 (a few samples of this study predate the infection). Cell type and time point are not known. The sample taken for sequencing was PBMCs or a T cell subset sorted from them (not recorded which).

The CDR3 spells CASSLGMGPNQPQHF. The CDR3 DNA is TGCGCCAGCAGCTTGGGCATGGGGCCCAATCAGCCCCAGCATTTT. V gene TRBV5-1 combines with J gene TRBJ1-5; D may be TRBD1 (5 bases). The CDR3 covers 15 residues. Deletions cut 0 bases from V and 3 bases from J, with 10 bases between. Germline lookup yields CDR1 SGHRS and CDR2 YFSETQ.